What follows are 14 T cell receptor beta chains derived from one specimen sequenced in a study of early stage breast cancer tumors. Sequencing was performed with immunoSEQ multiplex PCR; in TCRdb, only in-frame clones are kept and a portion is missing. The data hold some 5,800 clones, with about 73% observed a single time. Sequenced material: normal breast tissue next to the tumor. These receptor sequences come from a person aged 35-50 years with breast cancer.

This chain joins TRBV4-1 and TRBJ2-2; 8 bases fit TRBD1. V dropped 3 bases and J dropped 3; count of bases not matched to a gene: 3. The CDR3 is 15 residues long. CDR1 and CDR2 (germline): MGHRA, YSYEKL. The CDR3 sequence: CASSQRTGYTGELFF. For the CDR3, the DNA is TGCGCCAGCAGCCAGAGGACAGGGTACACCGGGGAGCTGTTTTTT.

V and J are TRBV11-2 and TRBJ1-4; no firm D call. V shed 0 bases and J shed 8 bases, with 13 bases lying between them. The CDR3 spans 15 residues. In germline, CDR1 is SGHAT, CDR2 FQNNGV. The CDR3 spells CASSLDSWYDEKLFF. The CDR3 DNA reads TGTGCCAGCAGCTTAGATTCGTGGTACGACGAAAAACTGTTTTTT.

This clone was counted a few times. The chain links TRBV6-6 to TRBJ2-7; D call uncertain. The CDR3 is 12 residues long. In germline, CDR1 is MNHNY, CDR2 SVGAGI (reference sequence). The ends were cut back, 7 bases at V and 3 bases at J, with 10 bases in the middle. CDR3 sequence (DNA): TGTGCCAGCAACCTTATAGGCTACGAGCAGTACTTC. It encodes CASNLIGYEQYF.

V is TRBV4-1 and J is TRBJ1-6; D is undetermined. The V end was cut by 0 bases, the J end by 0 bases, with 12 bases between. Germline lookup yields CDR1 MGHRA and CDR2 YSYEKL. This CDR3 is 18 amino acids long. The CDR3 loop is CASSQDTSSGSYNSPLHF. The CDR3 bases are TGCGCCAGCAGCCAAGATACCAGCAGCGGCTCCTATAATTCACCCCTCCACTTT.

The chain is built from TRBV6-5 and TRBJ2-7, with 7 bases fitting TRBD2. This CDR3 spans 15 amino acids. V shed 8 bases and J 7 bases; nucleotides not matched to a gene: 17. Germline V gene data show CDR1 as MNHEY and CDR2 as SVGAGI. CDR3 residues: CASLDPRQGAGEQYF. The DNA for the CDR3 is TGTGCCAGCCTCGACCCTCGGCAGGGAGCGGGAGAGCAGTACTTC.

This chain joins TRBV6-1 and TRBJ1-5; TRBD1 is a possible D gene (6 bases). CDR3 length: 15 amino acids. The germline V gene has CDR1 MNHNS and CDR2 SASEGT. V was trimmed by 6 bases and J by 1 base, leaving 13 bases between them. This chain's CDR3 is CASRGQQLSNQPQHF. CDR3 DNA sequence: TGTGCCAGCAGAGGACAGCAACTAAGCAATCAGCCCCAGCATTTT.

The chain links TRBV6-5 to TRBJ1-5; no firm D call. The germline CDR1 and CDR2 sequences are MNHEY and SVGAGI. This CDR3 spans 14 amino acids. Trimming cost V 1 base and J 7 bases, with 11 bases left between them. The CDR3 loop is CASSYLAGGQPQHF. The CDR3, as DNA: TGTGCCAGCAGTTACTTGGCCGGTGGGCAGCCCCAGCATTTT.

V gene TRBV5-1 combines with J gene TRBJ2-1, with 9 bases aligning to TRBD2. V was clipped by 6 bases and J by 2 bases; unmatched bases: 3. Germline V lookup: CDR1 SGHRS, CDR2 YFSETQ. This CDR3 has 14 amino acids. The CDR3 loop is CASTSGRTYNEQFF. DNA of the CDR3: TGCGCCAGCACCAGCGGGAGGACCTACAATGAGCAGTTCTTC.

This clone occurred a few times. The rearrangement uses TRBV10-3 and TRBJ1-3; TRBD1 matches 9 bases. The CDR3 is 15 amino acids. The V gene end was trimmed by 7 bases and the J gene end by 0 bases; junction bases not matched to a gene: 4. Germline values: CDR1 ENHRY, CDR2 SYGVKD. The CDR3: CAITRDRASGNTIYF. As DNA, the CDR3 is TGTGCCATCACCCGGGACAGGGCCTCTGGAAACACCATATATTTT.

This clone was seen more than once but under ten times. The rearrangement links TRBV16 to TRBJ1-1, with D maybe TRBD1 (6 bases). Germline values: CDR1 KGHSY, CDR2 FQNENV. The germline V and J ends were trimmed by 2 bases and 4 bases, with 14 bases remaining between them. The CDR3 is 15 residues long. In nucleotides, the CDR3 is TGTGCCAGCAGCCAAACAGGGAGTAATGGCACTGAAGCTTTCTTT. It is translated as CASSQTGSNGTEAFF.

CDR3 sequence reads: CSVASGQETQYF. In nucleotides, the CDR3 is TGCAGCGTTGCTAGCGGACAAGAGACCCAGTACTTC. The chain carries TRBV29-1 and TRBJ2-5; 7 bases match TRBD2. Germline V gene data show CDR1 as SQVTM and CDR2 as ANQGSEA. V trimming: 4 bases; J trimming: 2 bases; junction bases outside the gene matches: 1. The CDR3 is 12 residues long.

This clone occurred a few times. V gene TRBV18 combines with J gene TRBJ2-7; TRBD2 matches at 8 bases. The germline V gene has CDR1 KGHSH and CDR2 LQKENI. Trimming cost V 11 bases and J 5 bases; bases outside gene matches: 14. The CDR3 contains 14 residues. The CDR3 DNA is TGTGCCTTCGGGGGGGCGCCGGGTTGCCACGAGCAGTACTTC. Translated, it gives CAFGGAPGCHEQYF. Full variable domain (missing parts from reference TRBV18 and TRBJ2-7): NAGVMQNPRHLVRRRGQEARLRCSPMKGHSHVYWYRQLPEEGLKFMVYLQKENIIDESGMPKERFSAEFPKEGPSILRIQQVVRGDSAAYFCAFGGAPGCHEQYFGPGTRLTVT.

The V gene is TRBV19, the J gene TRBJ2-4; D gene uncertain. This CDR3 has 14 amino acids. Trimming removed 5 bases at V and 6 bases at J, with 14 bases between. The germline gives CDR1 LNHDA, CDR2 SQIVND (reference sequence). The CDR3 region has the DNA TGTGCCAGTAGTGCCCTAGGGCTTCTAAACATTCAGTACTTC. It encodes CASSALGLLNIQYF.

On this clone itself: The identical CDR3 is also encoded by other nucleotide sequences in the sample. The chain uses TRBV2 and TRBJ2-5; D is uncertain. The V and J ends lost 4 bases and 4 bases respectively, with 4 bases between them. The germline V gene encodes CDR1 SNHLY and CDR2 FYNNEI. This CDR3 is 11 amino acids long. CDR3 amino acids: CASSGLETQYF. The CDR3 DNA is TGTGCCAGCAGTGGTTTAGAGACCCAGTACTTC.